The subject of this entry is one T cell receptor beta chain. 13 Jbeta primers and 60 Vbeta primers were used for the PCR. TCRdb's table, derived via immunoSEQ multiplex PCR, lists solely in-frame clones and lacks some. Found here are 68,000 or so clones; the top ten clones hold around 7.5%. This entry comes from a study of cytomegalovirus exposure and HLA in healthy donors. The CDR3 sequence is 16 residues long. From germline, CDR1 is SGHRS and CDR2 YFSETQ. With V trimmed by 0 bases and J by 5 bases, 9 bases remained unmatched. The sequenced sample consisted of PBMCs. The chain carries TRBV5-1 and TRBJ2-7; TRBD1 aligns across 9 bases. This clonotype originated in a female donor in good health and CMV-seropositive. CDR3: CASSLVPPTGGDEQYF. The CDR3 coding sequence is TGCGCCAGCAGCTTGGTGCCCCCGACAGGGGGAGACGAGCAGTACTTC.